Following are 10 T cell receptor beta chains from one sample sequenced in a study of blood T cell repertoires in COVID-19. TCRdb's copy holds only in-frame clones and misses some; the assay was immunoSEQ multiplex PCR. The data show 250,000 to 350,000 clones, 70% to 90% seen once. Material: peripheral blood. Source of these receptors: a woman aged 60-70 years with acute or convalescent COVID-19.

This clone showed up just once. J is TRBJ1-1 and V is TRBV30; TRBD1 matches 8 bases. The V gene end was trimmed by 4 bases and the J gene end by 0 bases; junction bases not matched to a gene: 7. There are 15 residues in the CDR3. Germline assignment: CDR1 GTSNPN and CDR2 SVGIG (reference sequence). CDR3 in DNA: TGTGCCTGGACAGGGGGCTCGGGTATGAACACTGAAGCTTTCTTT. This sequence encodes CAWTGGSGMNTEAFF.

This clone was detected only once. The V call is TRBV27, the J call TRBJ2-4; perhaps TRBD2 as D (6 bases). V shed 11 bases and J shed 0 bases, with 20 bases lying between them. Looked up from germline, CDR1 is MNHEY and CDR2 is SMNVEV (reference sequence). This CDR3 is built from 16 residues. CDR3: CAPALRRGLAKNIQYF. In nucleotides, the CDR3 is TGTGCCCCTGCGCTACGACGGGGGTTAGCCAAAAACATTCAGTACTTC.

This sequence joins TRBV4-3 and TRBJ1-2; TRBD1 might be the D (6 bases). V was clipped by 4 bases and J by 3 bases, with 15 bases between them. CDR1 is LGHNA and CDR2 is YSLEER in the germline V gene. The CDR3 totals 15 residues. The CDR3 is CASSRNRVGDYGYTF. The CDR3 bases are TGCGCCAGCAGCCGGAACAGGGTAGGGGACTATGGCTACACCTTC.

For this clone: At one boundary the junction diverges from the germline segment, which might be a read error. The V and J genes are TRBV28 and TRBJ1-1, with a weak D call TRBD1 (6 bases). Germline V CDR1 and CDR2: MDHEN, SYDVKM. CDR3 length: 13 amino acids. The CDR3 loop reads CASSEGVKTEAFF. The CDR3 nucleotides read TGTGCCAGTTCCGAGGGGGTGAAGACTGAAGCTTTCTTT.

This clone was recorded once. This chain connects TRBV5-3 to TRBJ2-7, with 9 bases identical to TRBD1. TRBV5-3 belongs to the ORF category, with a function that is uncertain. The J segment lost 3 bases and the V segment lost 3 bases, leaving 4 bases of the junction unmatched. The CDR3 consists of 14 residues. CDR3 bases: TGTGCCAGAAGCTCGGGACAGGGTATCTACGAGCAGTACTTC. Residues: CARSSGQGIYEQYF.

This clone has just one count. This chain links TRBV4-3 with TRBJ2-1, with TRBD1 matching over 9 bases. V shed 4 bases, J shed 7 bases, and the junction held 2 bases outside the gene matches. Germline V gene data show CDR1 as LGHNA and CDR2 as YSLEER. This CDR3 has 13 amino acids. The CDR3 coding sequence is TGCGCCAGCAGCCGGGACAGGGCGAATGAGCAGTTCTTC. It is translated as CASSRDRANEQFF.

This sequence joins TRBV28 and TRBJ1-5, with D possibly being TRBD1 (5 bases). The CDR3 runs 16 residues. Germline V CDR1 and CDR2: MDHEN, SYDVKM. Between the trimmed V and J ends, which lost 1 base and 4 bases, there was a span of 14 bases. The CDR3: CASSLLGRAGNQPQHF. CDR3 nucleotide sequence: TGTGCCAGCAGTTTATTAGGAAGGGCAGGGAATCAGCCCCAGCATTTT. The variable domain in full, with the rest retrieved from reference TRBV28 and TRBJ1-5, is DVKVTQSSRYLVKRTGEKVFLECVQDMDHENMFWYRQDPGLGLRLIYFSYDVKMKEKGDIPEGYSVSREKKERFSLILESASTNQTSMYLCASSLLGRAGNQPQHFGDGTRLSIL.

This sequence joins TRBV28 and TRBJ1-1; 9 bases map to TRBD1. The CDR3 has 16 residues. The J segment lost 7 bases and the V segment lost 6 bases, leaving 15 bases of the junction unmatched. Germline V gives CDR1 MDHEN, CDR2 SYDVKM. CDR3 sequence (DNA): TGTGCCAGCAGGCGCTCCGGGACAGGGCAGAGTTTTGAAGCTTTCTTT. Protein: CASRRSGTGQSFEAFF.

V and J are TRBV9 and TRBJ1-6, with D hard to call. The germline CDR1 and CDR2 sequences are SGDLS and YYNGEE. The V and J ends lost 0 bases and 7 bases respectively, with 8 bases between them. This CDR3 spans 14 amino acids. The CDR3 is CASSVVAGNSPLHF. CDR3 nucleotide sequence: TGTGCCAGCAGCGTAGTGGCCGGGAATTCACCCCTCCACTTT.

This sequence joins TRBV28 and TRBJ2-2, with D possibly being TRBD1 (6 bases). Germline lookup yields CDR1 MDHEN and CDR2 SYDVKM. The CDR3 loop spans 18 amino acids. V lost 2 bases to trimming and J lost 4 bases, with 20 bases between them. CDR3 residues: CASSLETGLHRGTGELFF. In DNA form, the CDR3 reads TGTGCCAGCAGTTTAGAGACAGGACTTCATAGGGGCACCGGGGAGCTGTTTTTT.